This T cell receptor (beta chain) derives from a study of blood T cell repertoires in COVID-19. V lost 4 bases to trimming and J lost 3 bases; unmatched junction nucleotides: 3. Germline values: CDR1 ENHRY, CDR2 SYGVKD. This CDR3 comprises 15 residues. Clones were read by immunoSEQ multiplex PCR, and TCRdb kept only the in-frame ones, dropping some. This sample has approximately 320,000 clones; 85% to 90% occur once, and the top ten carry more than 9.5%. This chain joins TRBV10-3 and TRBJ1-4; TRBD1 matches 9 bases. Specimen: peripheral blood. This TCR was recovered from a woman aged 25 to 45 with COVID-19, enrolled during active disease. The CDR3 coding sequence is TGTGCCATCAGTGGGACAGGGGAGTCTAATGAAAAACTGTTTTTT. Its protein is CAISGTGESNEKLFF.